The clone carrying this T cell receptor beta chain has just a few counts. Its antigen is not identified. The use of a sample-barcoded 5' primer and a J-beta primer mix characterized a second PCR of about 7 to 12 cycles. In TCRdb, the 5' RACE reads were re-called with MiXCR into one record per CDR3 protein. The sample contains 700,000 or so distinct CDR3 sequences, 40% to 45% of which appear only once. Each donor gave around 9.3 milliliters of peripheral blood. The data belong to a study of blood T cells in healthy people across ages. Study results and limitations: Diversity was estimated from one million T cells, and these estimates were considered underestimates. Any changes in expanded clonotypes were possibly confounded, as donor CMV status remained unknown. A strong correlation was seen between TCR beta diversity and naive T cell percentage.

This CDR3 has 13 amino acids. Germline-derived CDR1 and CDR2 are MNHEY and SVGAGI. The germline V and J ends were trimmed by 6 bases and 6 bases, with 13 bases remaining between them. This TCR was recovered from an elderly man in good health. The V gene is TRBV6-5, the J gene TRBJ2-3, with D maybe TRBD2 (6 bases). Sequencing was performed on blood. CDR3 in amino acids: CASRTPAGDTQYF. CDR3 in DNA: TGTGCCAGCAGGACACCGGCGGGGGATACGCAGTATTTT.